The clone carrying this T cell receptor (beta chain) was observed once. Methods used by the authors: Reference gene primer amplification gave nucleated cell count estimates. Profiled with immunoSEQ multiplex PCR; TCRdb holds only in-frame clones, not every one. The V and J calls and clone size are taken from that table; D and trimming were inferred from the DNA. The sample shows 180,000 or so clones, approximately 88% of them seen only once. The sample comes from a study of blood T cell repertoires in COVID-19. As for the study in general: The United States, Italy and Spain supplied acute and convalescent COVID-19 samples. Sources were T cells, B-cell-depleted T cells, or PBMCs; the material itself was cDNA or gDNA.

The CDR3 length is 14 residues. CDR1 and CDR2 from the germline V gene are LNHDA and SQIVND (reference sequence). V was shortened by 1 base and J by 3 bases, with 9 bases between the two germline ends. This receptor was identified in a woman aged 50 to 60 with acute or convalescent COVID-19. The sample taken for sequencing was peripheral blood. The rearrangement uses TRBV19 and TRBJ1-1; D may be TRBD1 (6 bases). The DNA for the CDR3 is TGTGCCAGTAGTATAGGGTGGGGGCACACTGAAGCTTTCTTT. Translating gives CASSIGWGHTEAFF.